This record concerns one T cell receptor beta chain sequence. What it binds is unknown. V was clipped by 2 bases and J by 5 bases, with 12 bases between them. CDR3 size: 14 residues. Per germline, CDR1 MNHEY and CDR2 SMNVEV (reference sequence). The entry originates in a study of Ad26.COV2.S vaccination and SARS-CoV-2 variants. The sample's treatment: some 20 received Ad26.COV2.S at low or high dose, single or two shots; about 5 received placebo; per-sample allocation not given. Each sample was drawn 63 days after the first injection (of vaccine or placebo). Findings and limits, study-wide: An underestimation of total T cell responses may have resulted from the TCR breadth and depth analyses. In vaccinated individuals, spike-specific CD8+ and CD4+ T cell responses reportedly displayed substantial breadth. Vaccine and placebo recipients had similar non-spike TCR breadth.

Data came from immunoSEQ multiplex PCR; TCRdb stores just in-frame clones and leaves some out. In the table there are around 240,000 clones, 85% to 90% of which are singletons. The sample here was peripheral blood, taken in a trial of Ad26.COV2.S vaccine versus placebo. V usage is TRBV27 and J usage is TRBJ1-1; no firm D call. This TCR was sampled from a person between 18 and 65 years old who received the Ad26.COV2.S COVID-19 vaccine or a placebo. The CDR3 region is CASSLRFTGTEAFF. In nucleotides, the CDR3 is TGTGCCAGCAGTTTAAGGTTTACGGGGACTGAAGCTTTCTTT.